The subject of this entry is one T cell receptor beta chain. These data come from a study of untreated major depressive disorder. The germline CDR1 and CDR2 sequences are SGDLS and YYNGEE. This CDR3 region has 15 residues. V was clipped by 0 bases and J by 0 bases, with 7 bases between them. Clones were sequenced by immunoSEQ multiplex PCR, and TCRdb holds only the in-frame ones, with some missing. The data contain about 20,000 clones, 80% to 90% of them singletons. The receptor comes from a woman in her 30s in good health. Sequenced: CD4+ T cells from PBMCs. The chain uses TRBV9 and TRBJ1-3; D gene unclear. CDR3 DNA: TGTGCCAGCAGCGTAGCGGCAGACTCTGGAAACACCATATATTTT. Its protein product is CASSVAADSGNTIYF.